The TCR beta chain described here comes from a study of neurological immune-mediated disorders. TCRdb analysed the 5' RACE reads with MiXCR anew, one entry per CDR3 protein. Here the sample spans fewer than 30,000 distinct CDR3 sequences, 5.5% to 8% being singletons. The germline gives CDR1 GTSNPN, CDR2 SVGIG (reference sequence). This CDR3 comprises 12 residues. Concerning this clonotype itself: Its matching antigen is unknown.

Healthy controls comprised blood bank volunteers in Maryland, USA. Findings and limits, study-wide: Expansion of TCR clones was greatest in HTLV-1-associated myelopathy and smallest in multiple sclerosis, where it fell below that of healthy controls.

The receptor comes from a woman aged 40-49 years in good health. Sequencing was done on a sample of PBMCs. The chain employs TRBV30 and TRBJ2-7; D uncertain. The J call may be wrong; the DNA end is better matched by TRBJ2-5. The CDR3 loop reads CAWSVNGETQYF. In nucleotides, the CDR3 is TGTGCCTGGAGTGTAAACGGGGAGACCCAGTACTTC.